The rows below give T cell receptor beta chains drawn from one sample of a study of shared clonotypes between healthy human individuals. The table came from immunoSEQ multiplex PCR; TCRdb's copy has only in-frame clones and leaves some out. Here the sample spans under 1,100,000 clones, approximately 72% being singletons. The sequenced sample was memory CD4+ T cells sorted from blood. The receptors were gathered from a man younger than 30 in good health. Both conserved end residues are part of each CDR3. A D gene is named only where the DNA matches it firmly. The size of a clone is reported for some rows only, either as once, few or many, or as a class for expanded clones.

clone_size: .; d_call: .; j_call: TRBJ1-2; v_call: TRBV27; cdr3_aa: CASSRLWGVGANYGYTF; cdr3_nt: TGTGCCAGCAGTCGACTTTGGGGGGTCGGAGCTAACTATGGCTACACCTTC
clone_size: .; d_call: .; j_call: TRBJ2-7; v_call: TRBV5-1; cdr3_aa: CASSLAGRLSYEQYF; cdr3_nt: TGCGCCAGCAGCTTGGCCGGCCGCTTATCCTACGAGCAGTACTTC
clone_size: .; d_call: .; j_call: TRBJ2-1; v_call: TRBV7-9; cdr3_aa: CASSFGRGLINEQFF; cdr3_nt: TGTGCCAGCAGCTTTGGACGGGGTTTAATCAATGAGCAGTTCTTC
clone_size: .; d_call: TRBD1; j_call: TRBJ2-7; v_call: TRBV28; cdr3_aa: CASTGTGAFYEQYF; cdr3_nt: TGTGCCAGCACCGGGACAGGGGCCTTCTACGAGCAGTACTTC
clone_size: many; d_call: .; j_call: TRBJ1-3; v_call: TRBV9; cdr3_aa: CASSAYRGNTIYF; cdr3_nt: TGTGCCAGCAGCGCCTACAGGGGAAACACCATATATTTT
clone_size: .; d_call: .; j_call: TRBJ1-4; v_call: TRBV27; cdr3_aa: CASSLYHSLNEKLFF; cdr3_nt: TGTGCCAGCAGTTTATATCACAGCCTTAATGAAAAACTGTTTTTT
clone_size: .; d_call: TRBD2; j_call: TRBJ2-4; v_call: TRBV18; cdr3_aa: CASSPPGLAGERGIQYF; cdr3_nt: TGTGCCAGCTCACCCCCGGGACTAGCGGGAGAAAGGGGCATTCAGTACTTC
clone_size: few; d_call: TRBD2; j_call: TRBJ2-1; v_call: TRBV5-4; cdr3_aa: CASSLGLAGGNEQFF; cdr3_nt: TGTGCCAGCAGCTTGGGACTAGCGGGAGGGAATGAGCAGTTCTTC
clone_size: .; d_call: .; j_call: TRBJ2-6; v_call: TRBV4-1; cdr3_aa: CASSQVLDHSGANVLTF; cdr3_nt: TGCGCCAGCAGCCAGGTCTTGGACCACTCTGGGGCCAACGTCCTGACTTTC
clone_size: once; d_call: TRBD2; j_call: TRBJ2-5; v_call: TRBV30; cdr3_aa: CAWSGPSGKVETQYF; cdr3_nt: TGTGCCTGGAGTGGGCCTAGCGGGAAAGTGGAGACCCAGTACTTC
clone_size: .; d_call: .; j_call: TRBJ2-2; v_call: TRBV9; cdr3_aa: CASSSRTKNRPGELFF; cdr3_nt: TGTGCCAGCAGCTCCCGGACCAAAAATCGCCCCGGGGAGCTGTTTTTT
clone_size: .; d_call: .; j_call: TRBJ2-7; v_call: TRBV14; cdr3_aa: CASSQELTVYAYEQYF; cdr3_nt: TGTGCCAGCAGCCAAGAGTTGACAGTCTACGCCTACGAGCAGTACTTC
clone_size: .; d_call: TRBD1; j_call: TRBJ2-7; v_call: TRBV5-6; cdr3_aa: CASSLLSGGFYEQYF; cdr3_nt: TGTGCCAGCAGCTTGCTGTCAGGGGGATTCTACGAGCAGTACTTC
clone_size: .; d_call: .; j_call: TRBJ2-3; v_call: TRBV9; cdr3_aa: CASGVGGGAPDTQYF; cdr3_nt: TGTGCCAGCGGGGTCGGAGGGGGCGCTCCAGATACGCAGTATTTT
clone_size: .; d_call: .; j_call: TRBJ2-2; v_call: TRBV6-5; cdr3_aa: CASSPPWVTGELFF; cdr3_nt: TGTGCCAGCAGCCCGCCGTGGGTTACTGGGGAGCTGTTTTTT
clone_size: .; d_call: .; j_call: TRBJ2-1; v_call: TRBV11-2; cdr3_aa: CASSPPAHEQFF; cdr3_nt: TGTGCCAGCAGCCCTCCGGCCCACGAGCAGTTCTTC
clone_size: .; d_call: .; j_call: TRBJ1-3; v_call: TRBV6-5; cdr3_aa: CASWSDNRSGNTIYF; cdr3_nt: TGTGCCAGCTGGTCGGACAACCGCTCTGGAAACACCATATATTTT
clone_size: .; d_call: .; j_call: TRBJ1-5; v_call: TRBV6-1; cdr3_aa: CASSEAVINQPQHF; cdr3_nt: TGTGCCAGCAGTGAAGCGGTTATCAATCAGCCCCAGCATTTT
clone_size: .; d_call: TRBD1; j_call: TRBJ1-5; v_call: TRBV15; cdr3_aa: CATSRERQGSGPQHF; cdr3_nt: TGTGCCACCAGCAGAGAGAGACAGGGTTCCGGGCCCCAGCATTTT
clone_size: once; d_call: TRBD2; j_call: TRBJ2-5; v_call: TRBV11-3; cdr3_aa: CASSPGVSGEDGETQYF; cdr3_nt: TGTGCCAGCAGCCCCGGTGTTAGCGGGGAGGACGGGGAGACCCAGTACTTC
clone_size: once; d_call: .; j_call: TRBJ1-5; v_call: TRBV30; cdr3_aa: CAWSVSLNQPQHF; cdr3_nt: TGTGCCTGGAGTGTATCACTAAATCAGCCCCAGCATTTT
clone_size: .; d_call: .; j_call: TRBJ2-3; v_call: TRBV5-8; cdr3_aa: CASSLMVGALDTQYF; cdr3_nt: TGTGCCAGCAGCTTGATGGTGGGGGCCCTAGATACGCAGTATTTT
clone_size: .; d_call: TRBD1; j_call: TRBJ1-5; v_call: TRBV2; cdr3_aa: CASNVQGSNQPQHF; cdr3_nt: TGTGCCAGCAACGTACAGGGGAGCAATCAGCCCCAGCATTTT
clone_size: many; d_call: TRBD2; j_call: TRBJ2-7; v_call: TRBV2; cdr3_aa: CASRIGLAGGHAEQYF; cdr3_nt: TGTGCCAGCAGGATCGGACTAGCGGGGGGACACGCCGAGCAGTACTTC
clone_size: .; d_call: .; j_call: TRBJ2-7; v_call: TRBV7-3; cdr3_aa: CASSPSTAQEQYF; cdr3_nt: TGTGCCAGCAGCCCCTCGACGGCGCAGGAGCAGTACTTC
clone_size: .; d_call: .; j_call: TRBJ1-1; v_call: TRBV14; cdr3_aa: CASSQVDRRVNTEAFF; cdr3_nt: TGTGCCAGCAGCCAAGTTGACCGACGGGTGAACACTGAAGCTTTCTTT
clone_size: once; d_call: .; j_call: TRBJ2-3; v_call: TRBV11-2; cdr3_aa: CASSQFAGALTDTQYF; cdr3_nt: TGTGCCAGCAGCCAATTCGCAGGGGCTCTCACAGATACGCAGTATTTT
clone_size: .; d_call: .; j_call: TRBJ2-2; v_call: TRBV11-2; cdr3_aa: CASSPLGGKHTGELFF; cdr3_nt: TGTGCCAGCAGCCCCCTGGGAGGCAAGCACACCGGGGAGCTGTTTTTT
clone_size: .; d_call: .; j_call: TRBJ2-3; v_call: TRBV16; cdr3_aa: CASSVKGSTDTQYF; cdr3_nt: TGTGCCAGCAGCGTCAAGGGAAGCACAGATACGCAGTATTTT
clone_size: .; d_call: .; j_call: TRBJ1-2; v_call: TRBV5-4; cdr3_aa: CASSLATGSFYGYTF; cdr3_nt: TGTGCCAGCAGCTTGGCCACAGGGTCTTTCTATGGCTACACCTTC
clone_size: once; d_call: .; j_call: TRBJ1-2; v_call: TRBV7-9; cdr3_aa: CASSSNWDTRYGYTF; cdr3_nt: TGTGCCAGCAGCTCAAACTGGGACACCCGCTATGGCTACACCTTC
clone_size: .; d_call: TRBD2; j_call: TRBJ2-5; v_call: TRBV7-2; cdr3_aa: CASARGTSSMETQYF; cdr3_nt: TGTGCCAGCGCTAGGGGGACTAGCTCAATGGAGACCCAGTACTTC
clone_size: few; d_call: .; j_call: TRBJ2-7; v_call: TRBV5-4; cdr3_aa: CASGTGTDTYEQYF; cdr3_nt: TGTGCCAGTGGGACCGGGACGGACACCTACGAGCAGTACTTC
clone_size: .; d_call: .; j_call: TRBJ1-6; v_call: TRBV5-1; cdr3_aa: CASTHAGADNSPLHF; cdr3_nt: TGCGCCAGCACCCATGCGGGAGCAGATAATTCACCCCTCCACTTT
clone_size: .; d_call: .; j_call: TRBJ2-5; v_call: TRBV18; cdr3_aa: CASSSGTEETQYF; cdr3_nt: TGTGCCAGCTCATCCGGGACTGAAGAGACCCAGTACTTC
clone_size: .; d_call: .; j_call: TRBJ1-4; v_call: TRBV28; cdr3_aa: CASSLQGLVEKLFF; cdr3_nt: TGTGCCAGCAGTCTCCAGGGTTTGGTTGAAAAACTGTTTTTT
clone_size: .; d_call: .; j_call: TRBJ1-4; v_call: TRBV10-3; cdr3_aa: CAIREGATNEKLFF; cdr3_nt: TGTGCCATCAGAGAGGGAGCAACTAATGAAAAACTGTTTTTT
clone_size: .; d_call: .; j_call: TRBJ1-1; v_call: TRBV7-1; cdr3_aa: CATGGRNTEAFF; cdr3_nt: TGTGCCACCGGAGGGAGAAACACTGAAGCTTTCTTT
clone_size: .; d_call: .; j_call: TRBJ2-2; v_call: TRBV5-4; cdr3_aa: CASSSAPTGSQGTGELFF; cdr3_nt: TGTGCCAGCAGCTCAGCTCCTACAGGGTCTCAGGGCACCGGGGAGCTGTTTTTT
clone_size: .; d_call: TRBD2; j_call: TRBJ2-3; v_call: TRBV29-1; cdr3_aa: CSVAGTSGSADTQYF; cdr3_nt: TGCAGCGTCGCCGGGACTAGCGGGAGTGCAGATACGCAGTATTTT
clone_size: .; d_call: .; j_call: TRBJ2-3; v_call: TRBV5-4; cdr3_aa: CASSASGGADTQYF; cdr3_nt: TGTGCCAGCAGCGCATCTGGAGGGGCAGATACGCAGTATTTT
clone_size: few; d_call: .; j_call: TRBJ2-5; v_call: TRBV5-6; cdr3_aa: CASSLEVSGQETQYF; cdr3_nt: TGTGCCAGCAGCTTGGAGGTTAGCGGCCAAGAGACCCAGTACTTC
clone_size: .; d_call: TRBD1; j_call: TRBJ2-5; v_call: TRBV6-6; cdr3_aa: CASRDRAGETQYF; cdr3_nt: TGTGCCAGCAGAGACAGGGCAGGAGAGACCCAGTACTTC
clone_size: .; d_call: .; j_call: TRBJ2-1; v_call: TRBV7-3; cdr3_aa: CASSPMGSYNEQFF; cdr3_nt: TGTGCCAGCAGCCCGATGGGCTCCTACAATGAGCAGTTCTTC
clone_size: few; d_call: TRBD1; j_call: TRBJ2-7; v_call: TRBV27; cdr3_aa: CASSLSDRAYEQYF; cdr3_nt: TGTGCCAGCAGTTTATCGGACAGGGCCTACGAGCAGTACTTC
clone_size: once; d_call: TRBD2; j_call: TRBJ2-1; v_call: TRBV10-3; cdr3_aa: CAIRTSGNDEQFF; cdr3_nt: TGTGCCATCAGGACTAGCGGGAATGATGAGCAGTTCTTC